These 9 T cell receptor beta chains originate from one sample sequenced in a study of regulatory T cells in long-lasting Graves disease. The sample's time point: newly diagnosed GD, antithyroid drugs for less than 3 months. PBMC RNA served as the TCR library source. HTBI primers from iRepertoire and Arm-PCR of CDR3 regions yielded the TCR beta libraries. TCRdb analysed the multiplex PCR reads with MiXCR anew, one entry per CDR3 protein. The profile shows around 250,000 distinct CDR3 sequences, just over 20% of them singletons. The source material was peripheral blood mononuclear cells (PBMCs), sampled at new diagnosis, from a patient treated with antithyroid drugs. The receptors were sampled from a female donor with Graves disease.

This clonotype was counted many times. The DNA for the CDR3 is TGTGCCAGCAGCTGGGGGACTAGCGGACCCTACGAGCAGTACTTC. It yields the protein CASSWGTSGPYEQYF. The chain couples TRBV5-4 to TRBJ2-7; TRBD2 matches 11 bases. Per germline, CDR1 SGHNT and CDR2 YYREEE (reference sequence). The CDR3 covers 15 residues. Losses at the gene ends were 3 bases for V and 2 bases for J; bases not matched to a gene: 4.

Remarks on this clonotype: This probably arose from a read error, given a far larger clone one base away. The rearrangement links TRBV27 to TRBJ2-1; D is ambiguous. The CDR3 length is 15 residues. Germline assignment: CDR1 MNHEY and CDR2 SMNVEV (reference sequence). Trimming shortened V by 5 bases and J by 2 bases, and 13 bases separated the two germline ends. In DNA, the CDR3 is TGTGCCAGCAGTGATCCAAGGGTAGCCTACAATGAGCAGTTCTTC. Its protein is CASSDPRVAYNEQFF.

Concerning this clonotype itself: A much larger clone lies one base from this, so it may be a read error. CDR3 sequence: CASSPRQDIRETQHF. The DNA for the CDR3 is TGTGCCAGCAGCCCTCGACAGGATATACGGGAGACCCAGCACTTC. The gene calls are TRBV9 and TRBJ2-5; D is perhaps TRBD1 or TRBD2 (6 bases each). The CDR3 totals 15 residues. The germline gives CDR1 SGDLS, CDR2 YYNGEE.

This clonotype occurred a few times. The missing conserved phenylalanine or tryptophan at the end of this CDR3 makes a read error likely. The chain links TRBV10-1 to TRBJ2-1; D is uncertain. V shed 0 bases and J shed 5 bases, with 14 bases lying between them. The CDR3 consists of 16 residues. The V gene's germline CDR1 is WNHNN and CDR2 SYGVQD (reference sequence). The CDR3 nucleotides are TGCGCCAGCAGTGAGTCGATAACTCTGCTCGACAATGAGCAGTTCTCC. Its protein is CASSESITLLDNEQFS.

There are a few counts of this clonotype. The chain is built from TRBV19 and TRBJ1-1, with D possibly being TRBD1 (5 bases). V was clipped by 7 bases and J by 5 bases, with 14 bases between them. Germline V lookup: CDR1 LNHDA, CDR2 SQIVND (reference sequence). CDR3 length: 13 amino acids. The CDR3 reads CASTDRWGTEAFF. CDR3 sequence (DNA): TGTGCCAGTACCGACCGCTGGGGGACTGAAGCTTTCTTT.

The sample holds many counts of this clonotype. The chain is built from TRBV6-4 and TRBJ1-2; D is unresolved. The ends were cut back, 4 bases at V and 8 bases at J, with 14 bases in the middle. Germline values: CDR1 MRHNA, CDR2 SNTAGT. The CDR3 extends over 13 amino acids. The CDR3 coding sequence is TGTGCCAGCAGTGCGGACGGAAGCCTAGGCTACACCTTC. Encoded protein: CASSADGSLGYTF.

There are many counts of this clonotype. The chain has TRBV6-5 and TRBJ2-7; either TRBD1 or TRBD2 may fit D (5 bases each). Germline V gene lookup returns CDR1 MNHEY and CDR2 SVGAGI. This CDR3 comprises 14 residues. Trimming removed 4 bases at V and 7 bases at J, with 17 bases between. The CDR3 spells CASSSGPKLVEQYF. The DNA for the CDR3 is TGTGCCAGCAGTTCGGGACCGAAATTGGTTGAGCAGTACTTC.

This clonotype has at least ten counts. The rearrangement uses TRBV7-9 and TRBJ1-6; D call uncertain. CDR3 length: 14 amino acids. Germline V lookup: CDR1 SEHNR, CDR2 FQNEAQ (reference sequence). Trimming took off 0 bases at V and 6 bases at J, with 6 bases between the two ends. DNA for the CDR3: TGTGCCAGCAGCTTAGCGGTTGGTAATTCACCCCTCCACTTT. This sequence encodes CASSLAVGNSPLHF. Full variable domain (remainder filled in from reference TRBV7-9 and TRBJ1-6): DTGVSQNPRHKITKRGQNVTFRCDPISEHNRLYWYRQTLGQGPEFLTYFQNEAQLEKSRLLSDRFSAERPKGSFSTLEIQRTEQGDSAMYLCASSLAVGNSPLHFGNGTRLTVT.

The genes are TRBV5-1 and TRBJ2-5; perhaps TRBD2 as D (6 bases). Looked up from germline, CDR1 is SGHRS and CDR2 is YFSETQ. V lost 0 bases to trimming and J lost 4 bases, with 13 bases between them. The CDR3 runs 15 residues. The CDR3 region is CASSLVTSGGETQYF. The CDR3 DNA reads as TGCGCCAGCAGCTTGGTCACCTCCGGGGGAGAGACCCAGTACTTC. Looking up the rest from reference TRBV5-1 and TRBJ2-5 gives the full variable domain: KAGVTQTPRYLIKTRGQQVTLSCSPISGHRSVSWYQQTPGQGLQFLFEYFSETQRNKGNFPGRFSGRQFSNSRSEMNVSTLELGDSALYLCASSLVTSGGETQYFGPGTRLLVL.